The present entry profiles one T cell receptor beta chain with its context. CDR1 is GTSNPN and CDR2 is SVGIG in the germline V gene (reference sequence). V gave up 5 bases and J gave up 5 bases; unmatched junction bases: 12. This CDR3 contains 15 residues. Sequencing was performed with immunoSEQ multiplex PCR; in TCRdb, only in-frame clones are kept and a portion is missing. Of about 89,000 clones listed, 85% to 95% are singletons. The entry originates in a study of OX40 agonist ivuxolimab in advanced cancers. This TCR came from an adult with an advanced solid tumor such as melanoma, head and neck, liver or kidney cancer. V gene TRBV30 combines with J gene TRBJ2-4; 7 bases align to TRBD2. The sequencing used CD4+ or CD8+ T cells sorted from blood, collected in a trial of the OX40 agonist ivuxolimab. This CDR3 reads CAWASLGRVQNIQYF. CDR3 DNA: TGTGCCTGGGCCTCGCTTGGGAGGGTCCAAAACATTCAGTACTTC.